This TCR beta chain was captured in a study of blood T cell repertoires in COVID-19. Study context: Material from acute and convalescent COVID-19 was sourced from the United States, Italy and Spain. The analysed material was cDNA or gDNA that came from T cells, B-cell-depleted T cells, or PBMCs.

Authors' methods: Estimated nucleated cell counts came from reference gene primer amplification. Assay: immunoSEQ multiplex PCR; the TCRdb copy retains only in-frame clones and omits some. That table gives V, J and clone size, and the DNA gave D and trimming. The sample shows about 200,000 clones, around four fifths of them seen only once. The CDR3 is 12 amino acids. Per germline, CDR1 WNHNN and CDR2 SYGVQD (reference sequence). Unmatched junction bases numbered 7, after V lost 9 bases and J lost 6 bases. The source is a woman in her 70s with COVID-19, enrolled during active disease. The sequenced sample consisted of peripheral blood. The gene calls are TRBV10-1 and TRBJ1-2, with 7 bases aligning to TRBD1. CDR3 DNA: TGCGCCAGTGGGACAGCCCTTAATGGCTACACCTTC. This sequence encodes CASGTALNGYTF.